This is a list of T cell receptor beta chains from one sample in a study of cytomegalovirus exposure and HLA in healthy donors. Using immunoSEQ multiplex PCR, the repertoire was profiled, and TCRdb retains in-frame clones only, with some absent. The sample lists roughly 190,000 clones, around 83% seen once, with about 1.8% in the top ten. Sequencing input: PBMCs. The receptor set was obtained from a man aged 40-55 years in good health and CMV-seropositive. Each CDR3 is given without its conserved first and last residue.

j_gene | v_gene | CDR3aa
TRBJ1-1 | TRBV19 | ASRLGGWNTEAF
TRBJ1-1 | TRBV6-6 | ASSYFTGGDTEAF
TRBJ2-7 | TRBV4-2 | ASSQDGTSYEQY
TRBJ1-1 | TRBV2 | ARMGHMNTEAF
TRBJ1-2 | TRBV7-2 | ASSQTGMDYGYT
TRBJ2-1 | TRBV5-1 | ASSRVESSYNEQF
TRBJ2-2 | TRBV19 | ASSISLAVNTGELF
TRBJ2-3 | TRBV19 | ASSPRAEGVMDTQY
TRBJ1-1 | TRBV19 | ASTNLMTGNTEAF
TRBJ2-7 | TRBV5-6 | ASSLRQHGEQY
TRBJ2-1 | TRBV20-1 | SASRESEQF
TRBJ2-7 | TRBV6-1 | ASSLTRVGYEQY
TRBJ1-2 | TRBV2 | AGSSRGDYGYT
TRBJ2-1 | TRBV6-5 | ASSLWGDSNEQF
TRBJ2-7 | TRBV6-1 | ASSEHSYEQY
TRBJ2-7 | TRBV14 | ASSQVEGGRQY
TRBJ2-7 | TRBV5-5 | ASSLSSSGSHEQY
TRBJ2-1 | TRBV5-1 | ASSSTTSSYNEQF
TRBJ1-6 | TRBV5-1 | ASSFAFQGVLH
TRBJ2-7 | TRBV11-3 | ASSPGQSSYEQY
TRBJ2-2 | TRBV28 | ASRRTGGGNTGELF
TRBJ2-1 | TRBV11-3 | ASSPGTAWNNEQF
TRBJ2-2 | TRBV19 | ASSRLRGAGTGELF
TRBJ1-6 | TRBV9 | ASSSKGGYNSPLH
TRBJ2-1 | TRBV6-5 | ASSYKGTSVDEQF
TRBJ2-1 | TRBV11-2 | ASRGSGSYYNEQF
TRBJ2-7 | TRBV27 | ASSSGTTGIYEQY
TRBJ2-1 | TRBV4-2 | ASSQERGLLYNEQF
TRBJ2-1 | TRBV18 | ASSPGLAGRSGNEQF
TRBJ1-1 | TRBV7-9 | ASSLGQGFPEAF
TRBJ1-1 | TRBV30 | AWRGAGGRGAF
. | TRBV5-1 | ASSFAGLYEQY
TRBJ2-5 | TRBV7-9 | ASSLGLHDRQETQY
TRBJ2-7 | TRBV11-2 | ASSLTEPDYEQY
TRBJ2-5 | TRBV5-1 | ASSLAGAFQETQY
TRBJ2-5 | TRBV11-2 | ASSLDRSSGRESGTQY